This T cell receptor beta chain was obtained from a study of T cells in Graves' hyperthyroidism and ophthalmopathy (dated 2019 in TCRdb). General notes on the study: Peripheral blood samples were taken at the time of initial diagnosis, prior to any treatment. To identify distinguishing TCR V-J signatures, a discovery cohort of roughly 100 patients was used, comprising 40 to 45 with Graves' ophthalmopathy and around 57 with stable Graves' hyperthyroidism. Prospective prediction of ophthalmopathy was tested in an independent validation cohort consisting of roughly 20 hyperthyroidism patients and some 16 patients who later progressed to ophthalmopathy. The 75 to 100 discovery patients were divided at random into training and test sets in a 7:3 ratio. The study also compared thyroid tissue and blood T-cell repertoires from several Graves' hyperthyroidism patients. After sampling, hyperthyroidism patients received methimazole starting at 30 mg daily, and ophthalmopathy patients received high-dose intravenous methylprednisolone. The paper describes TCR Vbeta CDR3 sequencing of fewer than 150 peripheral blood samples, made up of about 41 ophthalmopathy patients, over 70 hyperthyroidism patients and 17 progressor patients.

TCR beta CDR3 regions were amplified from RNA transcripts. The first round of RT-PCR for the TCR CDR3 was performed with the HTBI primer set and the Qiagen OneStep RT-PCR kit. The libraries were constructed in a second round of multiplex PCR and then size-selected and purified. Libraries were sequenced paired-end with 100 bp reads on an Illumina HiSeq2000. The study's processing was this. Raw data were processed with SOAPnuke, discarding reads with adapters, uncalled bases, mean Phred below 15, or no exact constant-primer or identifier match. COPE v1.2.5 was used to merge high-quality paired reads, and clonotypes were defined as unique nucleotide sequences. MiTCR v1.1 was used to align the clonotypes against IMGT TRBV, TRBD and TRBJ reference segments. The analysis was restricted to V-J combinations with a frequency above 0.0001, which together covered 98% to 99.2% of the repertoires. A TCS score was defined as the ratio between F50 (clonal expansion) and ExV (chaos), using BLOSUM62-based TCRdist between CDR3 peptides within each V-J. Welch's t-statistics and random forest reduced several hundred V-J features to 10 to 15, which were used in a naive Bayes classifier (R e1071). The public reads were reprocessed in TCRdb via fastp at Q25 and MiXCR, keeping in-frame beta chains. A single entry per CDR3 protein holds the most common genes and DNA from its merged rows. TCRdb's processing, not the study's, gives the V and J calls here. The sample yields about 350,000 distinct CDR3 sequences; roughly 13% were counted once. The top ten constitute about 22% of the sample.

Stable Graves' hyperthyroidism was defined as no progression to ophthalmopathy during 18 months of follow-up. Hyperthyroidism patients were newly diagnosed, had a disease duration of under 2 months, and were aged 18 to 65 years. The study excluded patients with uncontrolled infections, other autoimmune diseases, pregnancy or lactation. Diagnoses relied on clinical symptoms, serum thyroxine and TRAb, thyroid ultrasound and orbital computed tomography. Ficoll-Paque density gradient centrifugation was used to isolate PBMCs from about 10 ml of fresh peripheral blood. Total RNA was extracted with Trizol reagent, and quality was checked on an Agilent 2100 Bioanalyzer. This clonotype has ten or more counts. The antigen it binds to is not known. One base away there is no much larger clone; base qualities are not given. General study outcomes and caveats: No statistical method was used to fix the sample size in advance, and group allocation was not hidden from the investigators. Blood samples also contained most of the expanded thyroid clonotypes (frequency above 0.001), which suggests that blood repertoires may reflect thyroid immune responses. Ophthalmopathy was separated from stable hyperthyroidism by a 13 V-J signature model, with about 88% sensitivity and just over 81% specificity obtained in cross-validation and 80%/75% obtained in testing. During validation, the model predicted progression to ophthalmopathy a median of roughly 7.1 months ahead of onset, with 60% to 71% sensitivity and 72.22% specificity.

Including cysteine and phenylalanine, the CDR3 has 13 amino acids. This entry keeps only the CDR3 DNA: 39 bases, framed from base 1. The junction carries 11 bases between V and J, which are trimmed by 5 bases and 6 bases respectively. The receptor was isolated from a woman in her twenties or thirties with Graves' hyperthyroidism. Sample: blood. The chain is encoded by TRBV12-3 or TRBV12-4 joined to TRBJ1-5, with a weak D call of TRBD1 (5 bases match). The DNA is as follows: TGTGCCAGCAGTGGACTGAGGGGTCAGCCCCAGCATTTT. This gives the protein CASSGLRGQPQHF.